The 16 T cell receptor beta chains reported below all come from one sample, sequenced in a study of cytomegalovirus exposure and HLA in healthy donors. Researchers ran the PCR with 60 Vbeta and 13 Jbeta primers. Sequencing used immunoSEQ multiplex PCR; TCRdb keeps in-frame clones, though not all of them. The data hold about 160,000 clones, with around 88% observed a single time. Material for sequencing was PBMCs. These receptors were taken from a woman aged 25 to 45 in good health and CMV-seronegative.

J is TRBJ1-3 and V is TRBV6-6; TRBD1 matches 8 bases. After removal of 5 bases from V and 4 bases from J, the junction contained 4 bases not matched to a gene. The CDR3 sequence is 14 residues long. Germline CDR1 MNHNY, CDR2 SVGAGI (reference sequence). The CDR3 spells CASSTGGSGNTIYF. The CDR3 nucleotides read TGTGCCAGCAGTACAGGGGGATCCGGAAACACCATATATTTT.

CDR3 nucleotides: TGCAGCGTGAGCGGGGGCACAGATACGCAGTATTTT. Its protein is CSVSGGTDTQYF. V and J are TRBV29-1 and TRBJ2-3; 7 positions match TRBD2. The CDR3 is 12 amino acids. Germline CDR1 is SQVTM and CDR2 is ANQGSEA. V lost 6 bases, J lost 1 base, and 1 base stayed unmatched.

The CDR3 DNA reads as TGTGCCAGCAGTGACACTTGGGGGGGACTCTCCTACGAGCAGTACTTC. The encoded protein is CASSDTWGGLSYEQYF. The J gene is TRBJ2-7, the V gene TRBV25-1; 7 bases match TRBD2. The germline V gene has CDR1 MGHDK and CDR2 SYGVNS. The length of the CDR3 is 16 residues. Losses at the gene ends were 3 bases for V and 0 bases for J; bases not matched to a gene: 8.

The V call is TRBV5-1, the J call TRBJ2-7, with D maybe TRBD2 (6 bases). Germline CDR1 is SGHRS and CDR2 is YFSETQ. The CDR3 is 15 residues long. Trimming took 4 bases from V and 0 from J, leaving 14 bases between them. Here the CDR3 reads CASSQAGRTSYEQYF. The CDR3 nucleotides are TGCGCCAGCAGCCAGGCGGGACGGACCTCCTACGAGCAGTACTTC.

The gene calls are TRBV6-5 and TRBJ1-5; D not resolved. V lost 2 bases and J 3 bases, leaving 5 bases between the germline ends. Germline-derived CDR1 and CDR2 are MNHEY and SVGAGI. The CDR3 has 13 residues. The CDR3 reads CASSYQNNQPQHF. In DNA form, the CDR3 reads TGTGCCAGCAGTTACCAGAACAATCAGCCCCAGCATTTT.

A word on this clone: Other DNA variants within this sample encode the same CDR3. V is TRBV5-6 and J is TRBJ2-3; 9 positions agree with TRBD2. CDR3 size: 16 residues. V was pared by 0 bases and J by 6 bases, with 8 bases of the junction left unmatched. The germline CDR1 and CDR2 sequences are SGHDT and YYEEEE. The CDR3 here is CASSLELAGEGDTQYF. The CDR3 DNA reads TGTGCCAGCAGCTTGGAGTTAGCGGGAGAGGGGGATACGCAGTATTTT.

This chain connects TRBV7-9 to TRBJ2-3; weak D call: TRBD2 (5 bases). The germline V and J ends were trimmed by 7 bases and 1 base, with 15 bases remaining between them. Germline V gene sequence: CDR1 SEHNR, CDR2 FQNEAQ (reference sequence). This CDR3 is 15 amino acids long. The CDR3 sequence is CASIQTSEGTDTQYF. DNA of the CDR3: TGTGCCAGCATACAGACTTCGGAGGGCACAGATACGCAGTATTTT.

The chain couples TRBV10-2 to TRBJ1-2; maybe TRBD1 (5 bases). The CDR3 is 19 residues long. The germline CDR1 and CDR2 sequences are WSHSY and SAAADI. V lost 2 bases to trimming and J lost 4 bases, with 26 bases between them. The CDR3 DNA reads TGCGCCAGCAGTGAGCCTCGGGGGGGACTGGCCCTATTTGGCTATGGCTACACCTTC. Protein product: CASSEPRGGLALFGYGYTF.

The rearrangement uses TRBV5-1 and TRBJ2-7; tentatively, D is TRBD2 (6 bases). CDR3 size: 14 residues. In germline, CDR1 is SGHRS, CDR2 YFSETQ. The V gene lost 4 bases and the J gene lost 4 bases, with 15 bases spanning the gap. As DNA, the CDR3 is TGCGCCAGCAGCGCGGAGGGGTTTAGTTACGAGCAGTACTTC. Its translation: CASSAEGFSYEQYF.

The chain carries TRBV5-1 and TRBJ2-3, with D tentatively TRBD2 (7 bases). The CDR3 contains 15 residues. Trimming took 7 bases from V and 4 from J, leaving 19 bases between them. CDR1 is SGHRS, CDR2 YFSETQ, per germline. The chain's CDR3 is CASSGRGGSPDTQYF. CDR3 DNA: TGCGCCAGCTCTGGGAGGGGGGGGTCCCCAGATACGCAGTATTTT.

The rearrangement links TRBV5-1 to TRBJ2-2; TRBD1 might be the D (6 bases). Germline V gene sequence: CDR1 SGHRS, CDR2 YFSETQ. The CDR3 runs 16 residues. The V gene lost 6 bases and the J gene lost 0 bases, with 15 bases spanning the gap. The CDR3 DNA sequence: TGCGCCAGCACCCCGCTTGGGGGCCCGAACACCGGGGAGCTGTTTTTT. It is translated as CASTPLGGPNTGELFF.

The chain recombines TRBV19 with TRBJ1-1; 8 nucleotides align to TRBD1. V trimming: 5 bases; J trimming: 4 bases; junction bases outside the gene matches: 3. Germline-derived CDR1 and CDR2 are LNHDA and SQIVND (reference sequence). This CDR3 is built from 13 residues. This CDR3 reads CASSLGTGTEAFF. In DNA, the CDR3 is TGTGCCAGTAGTCTAGGGACAGGCACTGAAGCTTTCTTT.

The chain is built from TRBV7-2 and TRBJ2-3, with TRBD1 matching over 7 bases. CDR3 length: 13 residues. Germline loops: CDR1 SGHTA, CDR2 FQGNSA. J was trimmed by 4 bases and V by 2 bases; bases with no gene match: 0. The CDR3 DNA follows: TGTGCCAGCAGCTTACAGGGGGCAGATACGCAGTATTTT. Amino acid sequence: CASSLQGADTQYF.

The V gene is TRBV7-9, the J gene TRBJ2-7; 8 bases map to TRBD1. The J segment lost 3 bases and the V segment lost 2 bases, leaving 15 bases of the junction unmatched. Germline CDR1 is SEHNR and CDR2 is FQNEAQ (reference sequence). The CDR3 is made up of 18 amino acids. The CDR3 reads CASSLQIRDRGSIYEQYF. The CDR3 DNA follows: TGTGCCAGCAGCTTACAGATCCGAGACAGGGGTTCCATCTACGAGCAGTACTTC. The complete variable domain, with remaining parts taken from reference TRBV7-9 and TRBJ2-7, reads DTGVSQNPRHKITKRGQNVTFRCDPISEHNRLYWYRQTLGQGPEFLTYFQNEAQLEKSRLLSDRFSAERPKGSFSTLEIQRTEQGDSAMYLCASSLQIRDRGSIYEQYFGPGTRLTVT.

CDR3 nucleotides: TGTGCCAGCAGCTTAACTACCGGGACTAGAAGGAATGAGCAGTTCTTC. Amino acid sequence: CASSLTTGTRRNEQFF. The chain employs TRBV11-2 and TRBJ2-1; TRBD2 aligns across 8 bases. The germline V gene has CDR1 SGHAT and CDR2 FQNNGV. The V and J ends lost 2 bases and 7 bases, in that order; junction bases with no gene match: 10. The length of the CDR3 is 16 residues.

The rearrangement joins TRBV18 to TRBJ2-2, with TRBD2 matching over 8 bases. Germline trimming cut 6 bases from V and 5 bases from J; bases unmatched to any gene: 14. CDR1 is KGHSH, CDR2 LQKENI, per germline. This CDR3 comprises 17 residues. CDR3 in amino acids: CASSPLRSSGGTGELFF. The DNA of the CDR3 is TGTGCCAGCTCCCCCCTCCGGTCGTCGGGGGGGACCGGGGAGCTGTTTTTT.